Presented here are 29 T cell receptor beta chains from one specimen sequenced in a study of T cells after yellow fever vaccination (dated by TCRdb to about 2019). The method behind the library was 5' RACE. The instrument was an Illumina HiSeq 2500. Through fastp at Q25 and MiXCR, TCRdb rebuilt clones from the public reads, retaining in-frame beta chains. CDR3 protein sequences are deduplicated, and each keeps its most common genes and DNA. A total of some 160,000 distinct CDR3 sequences appear in this sample, approximately 6.7% of them only once. Of the sample, approximately 2.5% is held by the ten largest clones. This specimen's treatment or condition label, interpreted: live attenuated yellow fever vaccine strain. Material: CD4+ T cells sorted from PBMCs, obtained 5 days after the first yellow fever vaccination. All receptors come from a man aged 18 to 30 who received the YFV17D yellow fever vaccine.

Worth noting for this clonotype: Its ends do not fully match the called genes, so a read error is possible. The CDR3 sequence is CASSSGRGNAGELFF. CDR3 sequence (DNA): TGTGCCAGCAGCTCCGGGAGAGGGAACGCCGGGGAGCTGTTTTTT. The rearrangement uses TRBV5-4 and TRBJ2-2; tentative D call: TRBD2 (6 bases). There are 15 residues in the CDR3. The germline gives CDR1 SGHNT, CDR2 YYREEE (reference sequence). The full variable domain, in which reference TRBV5-4 and TRBJ2-2 provide the parts outside the CDR3, is ETGVTQSPTHLIKTRGQQVTLRCSSQSGHNTVSWYQQALGQGPQFIFQYYREEENGRGNFPPRFSGLQFPNYSSELNVNALELDDSALYLCASSSGRGNAGELFFGEGSRLTVL.

This chain uses TRBV6-1 with TRBJ1-4; 7 bases agree with TRBD1. This CDR3 comprises 15 residues. The V and J ends lost 3 bases and 10 bases, in that order; junction bases with no gene match: 11. Per the germline V gene, CDR1 is MNHNS and CDR2 is SASEGT. CDR3 amino acids: CASSETDRDTAKLFF. CDR3 DNA: TGTGCCAGCAGTGAGACCGACAGGGATACGGCAAAACTGTTTTTT.

The table lists this clonotype with a few counts. V gene TRBV14 combines with J gene TRBJ1-2, with D maybe TRBD1 (6 bases). The CDR3 is made up of 13 amino acids. V was shortened by 4 bases and J by 2 bases, with 8 bases between the two germline ends. Germline CDR1 SGHDN, CDR2 FVKESK. DNA for the CDR3: TGTGCCAGCAGCCGGGACACGAACTATGGCTACACCTTC. Amino acids: CASSRDTNYGYTF. The full variable domain, in which reference TRBV14 and TRBJ1-2 provide the parts outside the CDR3, is EAGVTQFPSHSVIEKGQTVTLRCDPISGHDNLYWYRRVMGKEIKFLLHFVKESKQDESGMPNNRFLAERTGGTYSTLKVQPAELEDSGVYFCASSRDTNYGYTFGSGTRLTVV.

This clonotype was detected many times. The V call is TRBV21-1, the J call TRBJ2-4; TRBD1 is taken as the D call from the table, unchecked against the DNA. TRBV21-1 is a listed pseudogene. The CDR3 has 15 residues. In DNA form, the CDR3 reads TGTGCCAGCAGCAATTACAGGGGGCGCGAAAACATTCAGTACTTC. Translating it yields CASSNYRGRENIQYF.

This clonotype appeared a few times. This chain links TRBV6-5 with TRBJ1-4, with 8 bases identical to TRBD1. CDR3 length: 17 amino acids. The V gene's germline CDR1 is MNHEY and CDR2 SVGAGI. Losses at the gene ends were 5 bases for V and 2 bases for J; bases not matched to a gene: 10. The CDR3 bases are TGTGCCAGCAGTCCCCACAGGGGGGCCTTGACTAATGAAAAACTGTTTTTT. Translated, it gives CASSPHRGALTNEKLFF.

This clonotype was seen only a few times. The chain uses TRBV6-2 or TRBV6-3 and TRBJ2-6; D may be TRBD1 (6 bases). The CDR3 runs to 16 residues. Germline lookup yields CDR1 MNHEY and CDR2 SVGEGT. Trimming removed 10 bases at V and 4 bases at J, with 20 bases between. The CDR3 nucleotides read TGTGCCACCACGAAACAGGGTACTTCAGGGGCCAACGTCCTGACTTTC. This gives the protein CATTKQGTSGANVLTF.

This clonotype was recorded at least ten times. The CDR3 DNA is TGTGCCAGCAGTTCCATGGAAACAGGTGGAGGCTACACCTTC. It codes for CASSSMETGGGYTF. The chain employs TRBV6-5 and TRBJ1-2; D perhaps matches TRBD1 (5 bases). The V and J ends lost 4 bases and 8 bases respectively, with 17 bases between them. Per germline, CDR1 MNHEY and CDR2 SVGAGI. This CDR3 is built from 14 residues.

This clonotype was found a few times. V usage is TRBV6-2 or TRBV6-3 and J usage is TRBJ1-5; TRBD1 matches 7 bases. This CDR3 has 12 amino acids. V dropped 5 bases and J dropped 15; count of bases not matched to a gene: 10. CDR1 and CDR2 (germline): MNHEY, SVGEGT. The CDR3 spells CASSHGQAKRHF. In nucleotides, the CDR3 is TGTGCCAGCAGTCACGGACAGGCGAAGAGGCATTTT.

This clonotype was detected ten times or more. The rearrangement links TRBV28 to TRBJ2-5; 8 nucleotides align to TRBD1. This CDR3 has 14 amino acids. Germline V gene sequence: CDR1 MDHEN, CDR2 SYDVKM. V shed 2 bases, J shed 5 bases, and the junction held 4 bases outside the gene matches. CDR3 bases: TGTGCCAGCAGTTTACAGGGGGCATCGGAGACCCAGTACTTC. It is translated as CASSLQGASETQYF. The full variable domain, rest sourced from reference TRBV28 and TRBJ2-5, is DVKVTQSSRYLVKRTGEKVFLECVQDMDHENMFWYRQDPGLGLRLIYFSYDVKMKEKGDIPEGYSVSREKKERFSLILESASTNQTSMYLCASSLQGASETQYFGPGTRLLVL.

This clonotype showed up many times. The chain uses TRBV3-1 and TRBJ2-1, with 10 bases lining up with TRBD2. The CDR3 contains 18 residues. Germline values: CDR1 LGHDT, CDR2 YNNKEL (reference sequence). Germline trimming cut 1 base from V and 4 bases from J; bases unmatched to any gene: 10. The CDR3: CASSQGVAGGRMYNEQFF. CDR3 DNA: TGTGCCAGCAGCCAAGGGGTAGCGGGGGGCCGAATGTACAATGAGCAGTTCTTC.

In this sample, this clonotype turned up a few times. This sequence joins TRBV20-1 and TRBJ2-3; D remains unclear. Trimming removed 6 bases at V and 1 base at J, with 14 bases between. Per the germline V gene, CDR1 is DFQATT and CDR2 is SNEGSKA (reference sequence). The CDR3 is made up of 14 amino acids. Here the CDR3 reads CSATRQVRTDTQYF. Here the CDR3 DNA reads TGCAGTGCAACCCGCCAGGTCCGCACAGATACGCAGTATTTT.

This clonotype was picked up many times. The chain has TRBV7-6 and TRBJ2-7; D possibly corresponds to TRBD2 (5 bases). Germline assignment: CDR1 SGHVS and CDR2 FNYEAQ. V shed 4 bases and J shed 7 bases, with 20 bases lying between them. The CDR3 covers 15 residues. The CDR3 DNA follows: TGTGCCAGCAGCTGGAGGTCAGTTGGCATCTGGGAGCAGTACTTC. This gives the protein CASSWRSVGIWEQYF. The full variable domain, rest sourced from reference TRBV7-6 and TRBJ2-7, is GAGVSQSPRYKVTKRGQDVALRCDPISGHVSLYWYRQALGQGPEFLTYFNYEAQQDKSGLPNDRFSAERPEGSISTLTIQRTEQRDSAMYRCASSWRSVGIWEQYFGPGTRLTVT.

This clonotype was recorded many times. The rearrangement joins TRBV7-9 to TRBJ2-2; D may be TRBD2 (5 bases). Trimming shortened V by 8 bases and J by 3 bases, and 7 bases separated the two germline ends. The length of the CDR3 is 12 residues. In germline, CDR1 is SEHNR, CDR2 FQNEAQ (reference sequence). CDR3 sequence reads: CASGGYTGELFF. The CDR3 DNA follows: TGTGCCAGCGGAGGTTACACCGGGGAGCTGTTTTTT. Combining the CDR3 with reference TRBV7-9 and TRBJ2-2 gives the whole variable domain DTGVSQNPRHKITKRGQNVTFRCDPISEHNRLYWYRQTLGQGPEFLTYFQNEAQLEKSRLLSDRFSAERPKGSFSTLEIQRTEQGDSAMYLCASGGYTGELFFGEGSRLTVL.

The J gene is TRBJ1-3, the V gene TRBV7-9; 7 positions agree with TRBD1. The CDR3 has 15 amino acids. CDR1 and CDR2 from the germline V gene are SEHNR and FQNEAQ (reference sequence). V lost 3 bases and J lost 6; bases outside the gene matches: 8. The CDR3 loop reads CASSLARGRANTIYF. Here the CDR3 DNA reads TGTGCCAGCAGCTTGGCAAGGGGGCGCGCAAACACCATATATTTT.

This clonotype was observed many times. The chain uses TRBV29-1 and TRBJ1-1, with a weak D call TRBD1 (6 bases). Trimming stripped 6 bases from V and 4 bases from J, with 12 bases between. Germline CDR1 SQVTM, CDR2 ANQGSEA. The CDR3 is 12 residues long. This chain's CDR3 is CSVATGSTEAFF. The CDR3 DNA follows: TGCAGCGTGGCCACAGGGTCCACTGAAGCTTTCTTT.

This clonotype appeared many times. The chain joins TRBV20-1 to TRBJ1-5; D not certain. The germline V gene has CDR1 DFQATT and CDR2 SNEGSKA (reference sequence). This CDR3 is built from 12 residues. The germline V and J ends were trimmed by 0 bases and 5 bases, with 5 bases remaining between them. The CDR3 here is CSARDADQPQHF. The DNA of the CDR3 is TGCAGTGCTAGAGATGCAGATCAGCCCCAGCATTTT.

The chain employs TRBV18 and TRBJ2-3; perhaps D is TRBD1 or TRBD2 (5 bases each). Trimming left V 8 bases short and J 5 bases short, with 17 bases between. The germline gives CDR1 KGHSH, CDR2 LQKENI. The CDR3 spans 14 residues. The CDR3 loop reads CASASGTTVDTQYF. The CDR3 DNA is TGTGCCAGCGCTTCCGGGACCACCGTAGATACGCAGTATTTT.

The sample holds a few counts of this clonotype. The V and J genes are TRBV5-1 and TRBJ2-3; D is undetermined. The CDR3 contains 14 residues. Germline assignment: CDR1 SGHRS and CDR2 YFSETQ. The V end was cut by 4 bases, the J end by 5 bases, with 14 bases between. The CDR3 region has the DNA TGCGCCAGCAGCCTGGCAGCCCACCAAGATACGCAGTATTTT. Its protein product is CASSLAAHQDTQYF.

The V gene is TRBV3-1, the J gene TRBJ2-1, with 9 bases matching TRBD1. Germline V CDR1 and CDR2: LGHDT, YNNKEL (reference sequence). The CDR3 has 15 residues. Trimming removed 1 base from V and 6 bases from J; junction bases left unmatched: 4. This chain's CDR3 is CASSQAGTGSNEQFF. CDR3 coding DNA: TGTGCCAGCAGCCAAGCCGGGACAGGGAGCAATGAGCAGTTCTTC.

This clonotype was picked up many times. The CDR3 region has the DNA TGTGCCATCAGTCCAGGGTTGAGGTCACCCCTCCACTTT. The encoded protein is CAISPGLRSPLHF. The chain carries TRBV10-3 and TRBJ1-6, with D perhaps TRBD1 (5 bases). The CDR3 extends over 13 amino acids. V lost 5 bases, J lost 10 bases, and 12 bases lay in between. Germline lookup yields CDR1 ENHRY and CDR2 SYGVKD.

This clonotype was found a few times. The chain couples TRBV27 to TRBJ2-5; TRBD1 matches at 12 bases. CDR1 and CDR2 (germline): MNHEY, SMNVEV (reference sequence). V shed 8 bases and J 5 bases; nucleotides not matched to a gene: 15. The CDR3 contains 17 residues. The CDR3 sequence is CASGFRDRGREVETQYF. The CDR3 DNA sequence: TGTGCCAGCGGATTCCGGGACAGGGGGCGCGAGGTTGAGACCCAGTACTTC.

This clonotype occurred many times. The chain is built from TRBV5-1 and TRBJ1-2, with D tentatively TRBD1 (5 bases). The CDR3 runs to 16 residues. CDR1 is SGHRS, CDR2 YFSETQ, per germline. Trimming removed 2 bases at V and 1 base at J, with 15 bases between. CDR3 region: CASSFNSGRYNYGYTF. In DNA form, the CDR3 reads TGCGCCAGCAGCTTTAATTCGGGACGGTATAACTATGGCTACACCTTC.

V usage is TRBV20-1 and J usage is TRBJ2-1; 7 bases are shared with TRBD2. The CDR3 sequence is 18 residues long. The germline V gene encodes CDR1 DFQATT and CDR2 SNEGSKA (reference sequence). The J segment lost 0 bases and the V segment lost 4 bases, leaving 15 bases of the junction unmatched. CDR3 in DNA: TGCAGTGCTAAGTCCCCAACAACTAGCGCTAGCTCCTACAATGAGCAGTTCTTC. It translates to CSAKSPTTSASSYNEQFF.

This clonotype was seen repeatedly, ten times or more. The V and J genes are TRBV7-2 and TRBJ2-7; 7 positions match TRBD2. Looked up from germline, CDR1 is SGHTA and CDR2 is FQGNSA. V lost 5 bases to trimming and J lost 3 bases; unmatched junction nucleotides: 7. The CDR3 has 14 residues. DNA of the CDR3: TGTGCCAGCAGCCCACTCGGGGGGAGCTACGAGCAGTACGTC. This codes for CASSPLGGSYEQYV.

This clonotype was counted at least ten times. The V call is TRBV5-1, the J call TRBJ2-2, with a tentative D call TRBD2 (6 bases). CDR1 is SGHRS, CDR2 YFSETQ, per germline. The CDR3 consists of 14 residues. Trimming took 9 bases from V and 0 from J, leaving 12 bases between them. As DNA, the CDR3 is TGCGCCACCCGTCCTAGCGCGAACACCGGGGAGCTGTTTTTT. Protein sequence: CATRPSANTGELFF.

J is TRBJ2-3 and V is TRBV7-2; 10 nucleotides line up with TRBD2. Unmatched junction bases numbered 5, after V lost 1 base and J lost 4 bases. The CDR3 consists of 16 residues. Germline CDR1 SGHTA, CDR2 FQGNSA. In DNA, the CDR3 is TGTGCCAGCAGCTTAGTCCCTAGCGGGGGAGCAGATACGCAGTATTTT. It translates to CASSLVPSGGADTQYF.

The J gene is TRBJ2-5, the V gene TRBV24-1; TRBD1 agrees at 10 bases. Germline V lookup: CDR1 KGHDR, CDR2 SFDVKD. Trimming cost V 4 bases and J 5 bases; bases outside gene matches: 12. This CDR3 comprises 17 residues. Written as DNA, the CDR3 is TGTGCCACCAGTGACTCCACCCGGGACAGGGGCCGGGAGACCCAGTACTTC. It is translated as CATSDSTRDRGRETQYF.

Ten or more counts support this clonotype. The CDR3 spells CASSRRRGPGLQETQYF. The CDR3 nucleotides read TGTGCCAGCAGCCGCCGGCGGGGGCCGGGACTTCAAGAGACCCAGTACTTC. The chain carries TRBV13 and TRBJ2-5; maybe TRBD2 (7 bases). The germline V gene encodes CDR1 PRHDT and CDR2 FYEKMQ (reference sequence). With 5 bases removed from V and 2 bases from J, the gap between germline ends came to 21 bases. This CDR3 has 17 residues. The variable domain in full, completed from reference TRBV13 and TRBJ2-5, reads AAGVIQSPRHLIKEKRETATLKCYPIPRHDTVYWYQQGPGQDPQFLISFYEKMQSDKGSIPDRFSAQQFSDYHSELNMSSLELGDSALYFCASSRRRGPGLQETQYFGPGTRLLVL.

V is TRBV7-2 and J is TRBJ1-2; 7 positions match TRBD1. The CDR3 is made up of 15 amino acids. Germline V lookup: CDR1 SGHTA, CDR2 FQGNSA. V gave up 5 bases and J gave up 6 bases; unmatched junction bases: 12. The CDR3 reads CASSVTGTAGNGYTF. The CDR3 nucleotides are TGTGCCAGCAGCGTCACCGGGACAGCGGGTAATGGCTACACCTTC.